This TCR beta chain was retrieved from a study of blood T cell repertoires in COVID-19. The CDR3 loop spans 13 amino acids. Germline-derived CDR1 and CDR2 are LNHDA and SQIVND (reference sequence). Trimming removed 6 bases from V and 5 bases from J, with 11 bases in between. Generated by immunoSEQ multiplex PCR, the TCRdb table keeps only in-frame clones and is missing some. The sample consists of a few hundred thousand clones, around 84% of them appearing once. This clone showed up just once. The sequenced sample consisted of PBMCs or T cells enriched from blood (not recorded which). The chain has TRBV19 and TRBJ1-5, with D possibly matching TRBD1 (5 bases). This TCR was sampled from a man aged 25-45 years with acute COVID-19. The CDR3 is CASSSTVYQPQHF. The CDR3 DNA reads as TGTGCCAGTAGCTCGACAGTTTATCAGCCCCAGCATTTT.